Each of the 23 T cell receptor beta chains below was sequenced from the same sample in a study of T cells in Graves' hyperthyroidism and ophthalmopathy. Regions amplified from RNA transcripts were the TCR beta CDR3 regions. Primed by the HTBI set, a first-round RT-PCR was run on the TCR CDR3. TCRdb re-analysed the multiplex PCR reads in MiXCR, keeping a single row per CDR3 protein. The data hold hundreds of thousands of distinct CDR3 sequences, with roughly 16% observed a single time. The sequencing sample was made of blood. These receptors were collected from a woman between 40 and 50 years old with Graves' ophthalmopathy.

A single count supports this clonotype. The rearrangement uses TRBV10-3 and TRBJ2-3; TRBD2 aligns across 11 bases. V shed 2 bases, J shed 2 bases, and the junction held 9 bases outside the gene matches. The CDR3 is 18 amino acids. The germline V gene encodes CDR1 ENHRY and CDR2 SYGVKD. CDR3 in amino acids: CAISEGLAGAFITDTQYF. The CDR3, as DNA: TGTGCCATCAGTGAGGGACTAGCGGGCGCCTTTATCACAGATACGCAGTATTTT.

This clonotype was counted between two and nine times. The chain uses TRBV5-5 and TRBJ2-1; 7 bases line up with TRBD2. With 5 bases clipped from V and 4 bases from J, the junction kept 12 bases outside the gene matches. Germline loops: CDR1 SGHKS, CDR2 YYEKEE (reference sequence). The CDR3 spans 16 residues. The CDR3 bases are TGTGCCAGCAGGGCCTCTGGGCGGGACTATTACAATGAGCAGTTCTTC. Residues: CASRASGRDYYNEQFF.

V gene TRBV5-1 combines with J gene TRBJ2-5; 8 bases map to TRBD1. The V and J ends lost 0 bases and 1 base, in that order; junction bases with no gene match: 11. CDR3 size: 18 residues. Germline values: CDR1 SGHRS, CDR2 YFSETQ. The CDR3 here is CASSLGGQVPRGQETQYF. CDR3 sequence (DNA): TGCGCCAGCAGCTTGGGGGGACAGGTGCCGAGGGGCCAAGAGACCCAGTACTTC. Together with reference TRBV5-1 and TRBJ2-5, the CDR3 gives the full variable domain: KAGVTQTPRYLIKTRGQQVTLSCSPISGHRSVSWYQQTPGQGLQFLFEYFSETQRNKGNFPGRFSGRQFSNSRSEMNVSTLELGDSALYLCASSLGGQVPRGQETQYFGPGTRLLVL.

This clonotype was observed a single time. This chain connects TRBV29-1 to TRBJ2-3; D unclear. In germline, CDR1 is SQVTM, CDR2 ANQGSEA. V was clipped by 6 bases and J by 5 bases, with 12 bases between them. The CDR3 is 12 amino acids. The CDR3 DNA reads as TGCAGCGTGACCGACCGCGGAGATACGCAGTATTTT. It translates to CSVTDRGDTQYF.

This clonotype was seen ten or more times. The CDR3 loop reads CSASRVYEQYF. In DNA, the CDR3 is TGCAGTGCTAGCAGGGTCTACGAGCAGTACTTC. The rearrangement joins TRBV20-1 to TRBJ2-7; weak D call: TRBD1 (5 bases). There are 11 residues in the CDR3. V dropped 3 bases and J dropped 3 bases, with 6 bases sitting between them. CDR1 DFQATT and CDR2 SNEGSKA come from the germline V gene (reference sequence).

The table lists this clonotype with many counts. The V gene is TRBV30, the J gene TRBJ2-7; D uncertain. Between the trimmed V and J ends, which lost 7 bases and 2 bases, there was a span of 15 bases. The length of the CDR3 is 13 residues. In germline, CDR1 is GTSNPN, CDR2 SVGIG (reference sequence). CDR3 amino acids: CAFTNLPPYEQYF. The CDR3 DNA is TGTGCCTTTACCAATTTACCCCCCTACGAGCAGTACTTC.

This rearrangement joins TRBV28 to TRBJ2-3; D is unresolved. V dropped 5 bases and J dropped 1 base, with 7 bases sitting between them. Germline CDR1 MDHEN, CDR2 SYDVKM. This CDR3 contains 13 residues. This chain's CDR3 is CASSTHGTDTQYF. The DNA for the CDR3 is TGTGCCAGCAGTACCCATGGCACAGATACGCAGTATTTT.

This clonotype has ten or more counts. The chain links TRBV28 to TRBJ2-1; TRBD2 aligns across 14 bases. The trim removed 5 bases at V and 8 bases at J, leaving 8 bases unmatched. This CDR3 is 16 amino acids long. CDR1 and CDR2 (germline): MDHEN, SYDVKM. Here the CDR3 reads CASSPGTSGRIYEQFF. CDR3 coding DNA: TGTGCCAGCAGTCCAGGGACTAGCGGGAGAATCTATGAGCAGTTCTTC.

This clonotype was picked up many times. V usage is TRBV12-3 or TRBV12-4 and J usage is TRBJ2-5, with D unresolved. The CDR3 covers 12 residues. V dropped 9 bases and J dropped 0 bases, with 8 bases sitting between them. CDR3 DNA: TGTGCCAGTGGGTGGGACCAAGAGACCCAGTACTTC. Translated, it gives CASGWDQETQYF.

This clonotype was picked up many times. CDR3 in DNA: TGTGCCAGCAGTCCCTCGACAAATCCGAACACTGAAGCTTTCTTT. Amino acids: CASSPSTNPNTEAFF. The chain employs TRBV27 and TRBJ1-1; no definite D call. Germline V gives CDR1 MNHEY, CDR2 SMNVEV (reference sequence). This CDR3 region has 15 residues. The V end lost 5 bases, the J end lost 1 base, and 14 bases lay between the germline ends.

J is TRBJ2-7 and V is TRBV6-1; tentative D call: TRBD1 (6 bases). The germline gives CDR1 MNHNS, CDR2 SASEGT. The CDR3 is made up of 16 amino acids. Trimming pared 6 bases from V and 1 base from J, leaving 19 bases between. The CDR3 nucleotides read TGTGCCAGCAGCCTACAGGGCCCACCAGGGTCCTACGAGCAGTACTTC. The encoded protein is CASSLQGPPGSYEQYF.

The CDR3 DNA follows: TGTGCCAGCAGCTTAAAATTAGACAGCTTTACCTATGGCTACACCTTC. Translated, it gives CASSLKLDSFTYGYTF. The chain combines TRBV11-2 with TRBJ1-2, with a possible D match to TRBD1 (5 bases). Trimming took off 2 bases at V and 4 bases at J, with 17 bases between the two ends. The CDR3 is made up of 16 amino acids. Germline-derived CDR1 and CDR2 are SGHAT and FQNNGV. Looking up the rest from reference TRBV11-2 and TRBJ1-2 gives the full variable domain: EAGVAQSPRYKIIEKRQSVAFWCNPISGHATLYWYQQILGQGPKLLIQFQNNGVVDDSQLPKDRFSAERLKGVDSTLKIQPAKLEDSAVYLCASSLKLDSFTYGYTFGSGTRLTVV.

This sequence joins TRBV20-1 and TRBJ1-5; D ambiguous. This CDR3 is 12 amino acids long. Germline-derived CDR1 and CDR2 are DFQATT and SNEGSKA (reference sequence). V lost 6 bases, J lost 2 bases, and 8 bases lay in between. The CDR3 here is CSAQKGNQPQHF. Here the CDR3 DNA reads TGCAGTGCCCAAAAGGGCAATCAGCCCCAGCATTTT.

The chain recombines TRBV30 with TRBJ2-2; no reliable D call. The CDR3 is 12 amino acids. V lost 0 bases to trimming and J lost 8 bases, with 7 bases between them. From germline, CDR1 is GTSNPN and CDR2 SVGIG (reference sequence). CDR3 nucleotides: TGTGCCTGGAGTGTAGGGTCGGGGGAGCTGTTTTTT. Residues: CAWSVGSGELFF. Full variable domain (outside the CDR3, taken from reference TRBV30 and TRBJ2-2): SQTIHQWPATLVQPVGSPLSLECTVEGTSNPNLYWYRQAAGRGLQLLFYSVGIGQISSEVPQNLSASRPQDRQFILSSKKLLLSDSGFYLCAWSVGSGELFFGEGSRLTVL.

This clonotype was picked up a small number of times. V usage is TRBV29-1 and J usage is TRBJ2-1, with TRBD2 matching 11 bases. Trimming cost V 6 bases and J 9 bases; bases outside gene matches: 7. Germline CDR1 reads SQVTM; CDR2 reads ANQGSEA. The CDR3 runs 13 residues. The DNA of the CDR3 is TGCAGCGTGAAACTAGCGGGAGCCAGTGAGCAGTTCTTC. This codes for CSVKLAGASEQFF.

This clonotype was counted many times. The chain employs TRBV2 and TRBJ2-7, with 7 bases matching TRBD2. This CDR3 comprises 15 residues. Germline-derived CDR1 and CDR2 are SNHLY and FYNNEI. Trimming took 1 base from V and 4 from J; bases not matched to a gene: 7. The CDR3 is CASSEGSSGLYEQYF. In DNA form, the CDR3 reads TGTGCCAGCAGTGAAGGGTCTAGCGGCTTATACGAGCAGTACTTC.

The chain joins TRBV15 to TRBJ1-5, with D tentatively TRBD1 (5 bases). Germline V gene sequence: CDR1 LNHNV, CDR2 YYDKDF (reference sequence). Trimming shortened V by 3 bases and J by 7 bases, and 22 bases separated the two germline ends. This CDR3 comprises 17 residues. The CDR3 spells CATSSASGRGMGQPQHF. The CDR3 nucleotides are TGTGCCACCAGCAGCGCATCGGGTAGGGGTATGGGGCAGCCCCAGCATTTT.

In this sample, this clonotype turned up many times. This sequence joins TRBV3-1 and TRBJ2-5; maybe TRBD1 (5 bases). The germline gives CDR1 LGHDT, CDR2 YNNKEL (reference sequence). Trimming left V 5 bases short and J 4 bases short, with 14 bases between. CDR3 length: 14 residues. For the CDR3, the DNA is TGTGCCAGCAGCACAGGTCGGACCGGAGAGACCCAGTACTTC. It encodes CASSTGRTGETQYF.

The chain is built from TRBV12-3 or TRBV12-4 and TRBJ2-3; TRBD2 matches at 14 bases. V lost 4 bases to trimming and J lost 0 bases; unmatched junction nucleotides: 12. The CDR3 runs to 20 residues. The CDR3 region is CASSSLTSGGAGPSTDTQYF. For the CDR3, the DNA is TGTGCCAGCAGTTCCTTGACTAGCGGGGGGGCCGGTCCTAGCACAGATACGCAGTATTTT.

The chain is built from TRBV3-1 and TRBJ2-4, with 7 bases lining up with TRBD2. This CDR3 has 13 residues. Germline CDR1 is LGHDT and CDR2 is YNNKEL (reference sequence). The trim removed 6 bases at V and 8 bases at J, leaving 7 bases unmatched. The CDR3 spells CASSATGRDIQYF. In DNA, the CDR3 is TGTGCCAGCAGTGCTACGGGGAGGGACATTCAGTACTTC. Combining the CDR3 with reference TRBV3-1 and TRBJ2-4 gives the whole variable domain DTAVSQTPKYLVTQMGNDKSIKCEQNLGHDTMYWYKQDSKKFLKIMFSYNNKELIINETVPNRFSPKSPDKAHLNLHINSLELGDSAVYFCASSATGRDIQYFGAGTRLSVL.

This chain links TRBV6-2 or TRBV6-3 with TRBJ2-3; D possibly corresponds to TRBD1 (6 bases). The V end lost 5 bases, the J end lost 2 bases, and 14 bases lay between the germline ends. Germline assignment: CDR1 MNHEY and CDR2 SVGEGT. The CDR3 covers 15 residues. CDR3 sequence reads: CASSRGHVLTDTQYF. CDR3 nucleotide sequence: TGTGCCAGCAGTAGGGGACACGTCCTCACAGATACGCAGTATTTT.

This clonotype was seen at least ten times. The junction departs from the called germline gene at one end, perhaps through a read error. The rearrangement joins TRBV2 to TRBJ1-5; 8 bases are shared with TRBD1. Germline assignment: CDR1 SNHLY and CDR2 FYNNEI. The CDR3 has 14 residues. The CDR3 region is CASSTGQGNQPQHF. The CDR3 bases are TGCGCCAGCAGCACGGGACAGGGCAATCAGCCCCAGCATTTT.

A few counts support this clonotype. The chain joins TRBV2 to TRBJ2-3; D is perhaps TRBD1 (5 bases). The CDR3 sequence is 11 residues long. V was trimmed by 5 bases and J by 11 bases, leaving 11 bases between them. CDR1 SNHLY and CDR2 FYNNEI come from the germline V gene. Written as DNA, the CDR3 is TGTGCCAGCAGTAGGACACCAGGGCAGTATTTT. Amino acids: CASSRTPGQYF.